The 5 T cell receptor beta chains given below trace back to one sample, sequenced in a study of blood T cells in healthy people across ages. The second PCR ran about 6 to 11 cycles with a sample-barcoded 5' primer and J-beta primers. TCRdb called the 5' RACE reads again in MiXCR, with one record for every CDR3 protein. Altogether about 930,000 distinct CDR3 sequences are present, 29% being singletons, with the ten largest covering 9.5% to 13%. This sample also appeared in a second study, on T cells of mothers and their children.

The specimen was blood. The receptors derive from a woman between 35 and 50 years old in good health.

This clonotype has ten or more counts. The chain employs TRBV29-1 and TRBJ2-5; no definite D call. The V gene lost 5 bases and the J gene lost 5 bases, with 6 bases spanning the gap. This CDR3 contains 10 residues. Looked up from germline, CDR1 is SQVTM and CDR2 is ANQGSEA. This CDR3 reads CSVRTETQYF. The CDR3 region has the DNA TGCAGCGTTCGGACGGAGACCCAGTACTTC.

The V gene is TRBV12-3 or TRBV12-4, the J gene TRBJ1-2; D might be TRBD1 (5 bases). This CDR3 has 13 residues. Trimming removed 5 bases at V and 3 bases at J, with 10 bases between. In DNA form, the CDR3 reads TGTGCCAGCAGTGGGGCAGGGCACTATGGCTACACCTTC. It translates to CASSGAGHYGYTF.

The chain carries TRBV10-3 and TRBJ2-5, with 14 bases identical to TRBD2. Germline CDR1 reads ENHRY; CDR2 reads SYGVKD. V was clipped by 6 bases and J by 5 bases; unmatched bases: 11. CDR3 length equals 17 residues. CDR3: CAISKGLAGGQGETQYF. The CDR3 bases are TGTGCCATCAGCAAAGGACTAGCGGGGGGCCAGGGGGAGACCCAGTACTTC.

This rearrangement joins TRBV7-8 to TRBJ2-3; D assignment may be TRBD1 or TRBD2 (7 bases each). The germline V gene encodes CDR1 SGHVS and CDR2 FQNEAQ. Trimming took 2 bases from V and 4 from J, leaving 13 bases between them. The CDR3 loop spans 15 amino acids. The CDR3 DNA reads TGTGCCAGCAGCTTAAATCAGGGGGGGGCAGATACGCAGTATTTT. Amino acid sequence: CASSLNQGGADTQYF.

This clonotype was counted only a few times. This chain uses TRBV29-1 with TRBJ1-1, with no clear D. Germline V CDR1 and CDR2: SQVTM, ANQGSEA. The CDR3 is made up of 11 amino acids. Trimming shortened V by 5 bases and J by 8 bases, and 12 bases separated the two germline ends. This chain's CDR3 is CSVSRASEAFF. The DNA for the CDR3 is TGCAGCGTTTCCCGAGCATCCGAAGCTTTCTTT.